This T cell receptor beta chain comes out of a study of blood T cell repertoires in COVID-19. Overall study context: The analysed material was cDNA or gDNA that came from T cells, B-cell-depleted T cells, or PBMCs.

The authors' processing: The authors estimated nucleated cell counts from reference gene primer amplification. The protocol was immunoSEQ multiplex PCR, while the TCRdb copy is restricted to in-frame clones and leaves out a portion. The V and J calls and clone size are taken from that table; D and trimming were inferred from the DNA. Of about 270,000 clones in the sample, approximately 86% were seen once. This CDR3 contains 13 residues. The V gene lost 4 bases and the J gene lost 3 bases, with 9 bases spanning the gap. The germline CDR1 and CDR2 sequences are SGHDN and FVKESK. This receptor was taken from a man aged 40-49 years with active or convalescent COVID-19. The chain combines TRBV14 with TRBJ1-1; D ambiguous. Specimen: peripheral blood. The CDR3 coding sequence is TGTGCCAGCAGCCTATACGGGGACACTGAAGCTTTCTTT. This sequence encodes CASSLYGDTEAFF.